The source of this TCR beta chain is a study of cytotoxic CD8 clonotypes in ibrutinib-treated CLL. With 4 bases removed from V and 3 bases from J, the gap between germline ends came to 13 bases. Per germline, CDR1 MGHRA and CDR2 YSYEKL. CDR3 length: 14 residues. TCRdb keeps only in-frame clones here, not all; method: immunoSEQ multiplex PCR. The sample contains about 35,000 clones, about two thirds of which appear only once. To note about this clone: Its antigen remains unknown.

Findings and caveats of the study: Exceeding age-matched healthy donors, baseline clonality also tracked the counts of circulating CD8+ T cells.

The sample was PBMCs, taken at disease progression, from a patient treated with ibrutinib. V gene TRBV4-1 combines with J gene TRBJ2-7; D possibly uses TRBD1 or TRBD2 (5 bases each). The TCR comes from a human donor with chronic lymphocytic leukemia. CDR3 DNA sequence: TGCGCCAGCAGCCCTCTGGGGGAGAGCTACGAGCAGTACTTC. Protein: CASSPLGESYEQYF.